Following are 24 T cell receptor beta chains from one sample sequenced in a study of blood T cell repertoires in COVID-19 (dated by TCRdb to 2019 to 2021). Libraries were constructed by the immunoSEQ multiplex PCR assay. Imported from immuneACCESS, the table was reduced by TCRdb to in-frame sequences with V and J called. These copies leave out some clones; in studies compared against another copy, an unresolved V gene accounts for under half, and the cause of the remainder is not known. In this sample the table shows 150,000 to 200,000 clones, approximately 80% of which occur a single time. About 7% of the sample belongs to the ten largest clones. The sequenced sample consisted of peripheral blood. These receptors all come from a woman aged 40 to 49 with COVID-19, enrolled during active disease.

V usage is TRBV5-1 and J usage is TRBJ1-4; possible D gene TRBD1, 6 bases. V was cut by 0 bases and J by 8 bases, with 14 bases left in between. The length of the CDR3 is 15 residues. Germline V gene data show CDR1 as SGHRS and CDR2 as YFSETQ. The CDR3 reads CASSLVQGSGEKLFF. CDR3 in DNA: TGCGCCAGCAGCTTGGTACAGGGTAGCGGGGAAAAACTGTTTTTT.

CDR3: CASSPQGLNYGYTF. CDR3 bases: TGTGCCAGCAGCCCACAGGGCCTGAACTATGGCTACACCTTC. This chain links TRBV7-8 with TRBJ1-2; D may be TRBD1 (6 bases). The CDR3 sequence is 14 residues long. Germline V gene data show CDR1 as SGHVS and CDR2 as FQNEAQ. V gave up 5 bases and J gave up 2 bases, with 12 bases separating them.

The gene calls are TRBV10-1 and TRBJ1-1; possible D gene TRBD1, 6 bases. V was pared by 10 bases and J by 1 base, with 13 bases between. Germline values: CDR1 WNHNN, CDR2 SYGVQD (reference sequence). The CDR3 runs to 13 residues. The CDR3 loop reads CATRTARNTEAFF. In DNA form, the CDR3 reads TGCGCCACCCGGACAGCCCGGAACACTGAAGCTTTCTTT.

V and J are TRBV12-3 or TRBV12-4 and TRBJ1-1; D remains ambiguous. This CDR3 spans 13 amino acids. V lost 2 bases, J lost 8 bases, and 12 bases lay in between. In nucleotides, the CDR3 is TGTGCCAGCAGTTTAACACAGAGGGTAGAAGCTTTCTTT. The encoded protein is CASSLTQRVEAFF.

The rearrangement uses TRBV12-3 or TRBV12-4 and TRBJ2-5, with D possibly being TRBD2 (6 bases). V dropped 6 bases and J dropped 5 bases, with 10 bases sitting between them. The CDR3 length is 12 residues. The CDR3 here is CASRLAGETQYF. The CDR3, as DNA: TGTGCCAGCAGACTAGCCGGGGAGACCCAGTACTTC.

This clone has a single count. The rearrangement joins TRBV6-6 to TRBJ2-7, with 9 bases lining up with TRBD1. V shed 5 bases, J shed 0 bases, and the junction held 8 bases outside the gene matches. Germline V CDR1 and CDR2: MNHNY, SVGAGI (reference sequence). The CDR3 is 16 residues long. DNA for the CDR3: TGTGCCAGCAGTCGAACTACAGGGGGCTTCTCCTACGAGCAGTACTTC. Protein sequence: CASSRTTGGFSYEQYF.

The chain has TRBV7-3 and TRBJ2-1, with 10 nucleotides matching TRBD2. J gave up 9 bases and V 1 base, and 6 bases lay outside the gene matches. CDR1 SGHTA and CDR2 FQGTGA come from the germline V gene. The CDR3 length is 15 residues. Here the CDR3 DNA reads TGTGCCAGCAGCTTAAAAGCGGGAGGGCCCGGTGAGCAGTTCTTC. Protein product: CASSLKAGGPGEQFF.

The chain is built from TRBV3-1 (or the pseudogene TRBV3-2) and TRBJ1-1; D remains unclear. The germline CDR1 and CDR2 sequences are LGHDT and YNNKEL (reference sequence). The CDR3 contains 10 residues. Trimming left V 7 bases short and J 10 bases short, with 10 bases between. CDR3 in DNA: TGTGCCAGCATCCGGAGAAGAGCTTTCTTT. As protein: CASIRRRAFF.

The chain couples TRBV19 to TRBJ1-2; 8 nucleotides align to TRBD1. This CDR3 has 13 amino acids. Germline CDR1 and CDR2: LNHDA and SQIVND (reference sequence). V gave up 6 bases and J gave up 8 bases; unmatched junction bases: 8. The CDR3 DNA is TGTGCCAGTAGCAAGGACAGGGTTATAGGCTACACCTTC. It yields the protein CASSKDRVIGYTF.

The CDR3 nucleotides are TGTGCCAGCCAGTCTACGGGACTAAATAATTCACCCCTCCACTTT. Its translation is CASQSTGLNNSPLHF. The chain carries TRBV6-5 and TRBJ1-6; D perhaps matches TRBD1 (5 bases). Germline V gene data show CDR1 as MNHEY and CDR2 as SVGAGI. The germline V and J ends were trimmed by 8 bases and 5 bases, with 16 bases remaining between them. The CDR3 is made up of 15 amino acids.

This sequence joins TRBV6-5 and TRBJ1-3, with D maybe TRBD1 (6 bases). This CDR3 is 14 amino acids long. V lost 6 bases and J 3 bases, leaving 12 bases between the germline ends. Germline lookup yields CDR1 MNHEY and CDR2 SVGAGI. The CDR3 reads CASRLRGFGNTIYF. Written as DNA, the CDR3 is TGTGCCAGCAGGTTGAGGGGGTTTGGAAACACCATATATTTT.

This clone came up a few times. The chain uses TRBV6-2 or TRBV6-3 and TRBJ1-6; no reliable D call. CDR1 and CDR2 (germline): MNHEY, SVGEGT. There are 17 residues in the CDR3. Trimming pared 6 bases from V and 8 bases from J, leaving 23 bases between. CDR3 sequence (DNA): TGTGCCAGCAGCCATAAAAGTCTACAGAGTACGGATTCACCCCTCCACTTT. It translates to CASSHKSLQSTDSPLHF.

This clone was seen a single time. The chain employs TRBV10-1 and TRBJ1-1; D unclear. The germline V and J ends were trimmed by 2 bases and 3 bases, with 7 bases remaining between them. The germline V gene encodes CDR1 WNHNN and CDR2 SYGVQD (reference sequence). This CDR3 region has 13 residues. In DNA form, the CDR3 reads TGCGCCAGCAGTGAGAACGCGTACACTGAAGCTTTCTTT. Encoded protein: CASSENAYTEAFF.

The chain joins TRBV7-2 to TRBJ1-5; TRBD1 matches 7 bases. J lost 9 bases, V lost 5 bases, and 16 bases had no gene match. The CDR3 length is 16 residues. CDR1 is SGHTA, CDR2 FQGNSA, per germline. The CDR3 protein is CASSQGATGTFRPQHF. CDR3 DNA sequence: TGTGCCAGCAGCCAAGGGGCGACAGGGACCTTTCGGCCCCAGCATTTT.

This rearrangement joins TRBV28 to TRBJ2-5, with D possibly matching TRBD1 (6 bases). The CDR3 runs 14 residues. CDR1 MDHEN and CDR2 SYDVKM come from the germline V gene. Trimming removed 5 bases at V and 5 bases at J, with 15 bases between. CDR3 nucleotide sequence: TGTGCCAGCAGTGCAGGGGTGGGGTATGAGACCCAGTACTTC. Protein: CASSAGVGYETQYF.

In DNA form, the CDR3 reads TGTGCCAGCAGCTTTTCGGGGGATTCACCCCTCCACTTT. Encoded protein: CASSFSGDSPLHF. The chain is built from TRBV3-1 (or the pseudogene TRBV3-2) and TRBJ1-6; weak D call: TRBD1 (5 bases). Trimming shortened V by 5 bases and J by 8 bases, and 10 bases separated the two germline ends. CDR1 is LGHDT, CDR2 YNNKEL, per germline (reference sequence). The CDR3 is 13 residues long.

This clone was detected only once. The chain uses TRBV18 and TRBJ1-2; weak D call: TRBD1 (6 bases). The CDR3 has 16 residues. The germline V gene encodes CDR1 KGHSH and CDR2 LQKENI. V lost 3 bases, J lost 2 bases, and 16 bases lay in between. The CDR3 protein is CASSPGPNRDNYGYTF. The CDR3 DNA is TGTGCCAGCTCACCCGGCCCCAACAGGGACAACTATGGCTACACCTTC.

Comments on this clone: Germline is not matched at one junction end, which may reflect a read error. The same CDR3 arises from other DNA sequences in this sample as well. This rearrangement joins TRBV7-7 to TRBJ2-2, with 10 bases that match TRBD2. The CDR3 totals 15 residues. Germline CDR1 and CDR2: SSHAT and FNYEAQ (reference sequence). CDR3 in amino acids: CASSRTSGNTGELFF. The CDR3 DNA follows: TGTGCTAGCAGCCGGACTAGCGGAAACACCGGGGAGCTGTTTTTT. Full variable domain (missing parts from reference TRBV7-7 and TRBJ2-2): GAGVSQSPRYKVTKRGQDVTLRCDPISSHATLYWYQQALGQGPEFLTYFNYEAQPDKSGLPSDRFSAERPEGSISTLTIQRTEQRDSAMYRCASSRTSGNTGELFFGEGSRLTVL.

The CDR3 region is CASNHRAGEKLFF. CDR3 DNA: TGCGCCAGCAACCACAGGGCTGGGGAAAAACTGTTTTTT. This rearrangement joins TRBV5-1 to TRBJ1-4, with D perhaps TRBD1 (6 bases). The length of the CDR3 is 13 residues. V dropped 6 bases and J dropped 8 bases, with 14 bases sitting between them. Germline values: CDR1 SGHRS, CDR2 YFSETQ.

The rearrangement uses TRBV19 and TRBJ2-3, with 10 positions matching TRBD2. This CDR3 has 16 amino acids. CDR1 and CDR2 (germline): LNHDA, SQIVND (reference sequence). V lost 0 bases to trimming and J lost 6 bases; unmatched junction nucleotides: 6. The CDR3 spells CASSIDLLAGADTQYF. CDR3 sequence (DNA): TGTGCCAGTAGTATAGACCTCCTAGCGGGGGCGGATACGCAGTATTTT.

The chain combines TRBV6-6 with TRBJ2-7, with D perhaps TRBD1 (5 bases). Germline values: CDR1 MNHNY, CDR2 SVGAGI (reference sequence). The CDR3 runs 13 residues. V lost 0 bases and J lost 8, with 11 bases in between. Here the CDR3 DNA reads TGTGCCAGCAGTTACTCTTATAGGGGCCAGCAGTACTTC. This sequence encodes CASSYSYRGQQYF.

V and J are TRBV7-6 and TRBJ2-5; D gene unclear. The CDR3 has 13 amino acids. Germline V gene lookup returns CDR1 SGHVS and CDR2 FNYEAQ. Between the trimmed V and J ends, which lost 5 bases and 2 bases, there was a span of 9 bases. CDR3 region: CASSHLTQETQYF. The CDR3 DNA reads TGTGCCAGCAGCCATCTAACTCAAGAGACCCAGTACTTC.

This clone was counted only a few times. The chain couples TRBV6-1 to TRBJ1-2; D gene uncertain. Germline V gene data show CDR1 as MNHNS and CDR2 as SASEGT. This CDR3 comprises 14 residues. Trimming left V 0 bases short and J 3 bases short, with 8 bases between. The chain's CDR3 is CASSEAQFYYGYTF. CDR3 nucleotide sequence: TGTGCCAGCAGTGAAGCTCAGTTCTACTATGGCTACACCTTC.

This clone occurred a few times. The chain uses TRBV5-5 and TRBJ1-3; D gene uncertain. The CDR3 sequence is 14 residues long. CDR1 SGHKS and CDR2 YYEKEE come from the germline V gene (reference sequence). V lost 2 bases, J lost 8 bases, and 14 bases lay in between. CDR3 amino acids: CASSFDGGIDTIYF. CDR3 bases: TGTGCCAGCAGCTTCGACGGCGGGATAGACACCATATATTTT.